This note documents a single T cell receptor beta chain sequence. The data originate from a study of blood T cell repertoires in COVID-19. Produced via immunoSEQ multiplex PCR; TCRdb's table is partial and in-frame only. The sample contains 150,000 or so clones, around 83% of which appear only once. The germline gives CDR1 SNHLY, CDR2 FYNNEI. Trimming at V came to 4 bases and at J to 8 bases, leaving 5 bases not matched to a gene. The CDR3 runs to 14 residues. The sequenced sample consisted of PBMCs or T cells enriched from blood (not recorded which). This receptor was identified in a woman aged 50 to 60 in a cohort exposed to, infected with or recovered from COVID-19 (not recorded which). The chain is built from TRBV2 and TRBJ1-4; 9 bases fit TRBD1. The CDR3 nucleotides are TGTGCCAGCAGTGGGGGGACAGGGAGAGAAAAACTGTTTTTT. This encodes CASSGGTGREKLFF.